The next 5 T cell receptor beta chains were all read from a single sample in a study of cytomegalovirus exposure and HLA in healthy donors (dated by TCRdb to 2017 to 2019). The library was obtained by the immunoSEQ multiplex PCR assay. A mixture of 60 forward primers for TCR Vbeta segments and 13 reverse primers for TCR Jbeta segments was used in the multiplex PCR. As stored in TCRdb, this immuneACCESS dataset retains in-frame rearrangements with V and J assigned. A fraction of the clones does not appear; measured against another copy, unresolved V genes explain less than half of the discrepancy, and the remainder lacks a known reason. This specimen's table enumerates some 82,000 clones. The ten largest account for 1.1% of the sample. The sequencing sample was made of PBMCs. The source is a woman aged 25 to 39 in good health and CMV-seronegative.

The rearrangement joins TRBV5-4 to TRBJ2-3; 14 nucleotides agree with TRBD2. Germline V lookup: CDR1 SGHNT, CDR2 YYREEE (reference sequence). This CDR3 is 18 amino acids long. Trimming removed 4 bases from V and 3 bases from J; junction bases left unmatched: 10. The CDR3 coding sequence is TGTGCCAGCAGCATTTCCGGGACTAGCGGGAGATTGACAGATACGCAGTATTTT. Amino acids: CASSISGTSGRLTDTQYF.

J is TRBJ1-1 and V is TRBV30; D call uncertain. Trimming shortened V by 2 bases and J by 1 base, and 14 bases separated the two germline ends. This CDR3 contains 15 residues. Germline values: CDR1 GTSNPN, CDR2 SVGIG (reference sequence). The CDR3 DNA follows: TGTGCCTGGAGTCGGGGAGGGATTGGGAACACTGAAGCTTTCTTT. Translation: CAWSRGGIGNTEAFF. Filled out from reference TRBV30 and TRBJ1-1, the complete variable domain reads SQTIHQWPATLVQPVGSPLSLECTVEGTSNPNLYWYRQAAGRGLQLLFYSVGIGQISSEVPQNLSASRPQDRQFILSSKKLLLSDSGFYLCAWSRGGIGNTEAFFGQGTRLTVV.

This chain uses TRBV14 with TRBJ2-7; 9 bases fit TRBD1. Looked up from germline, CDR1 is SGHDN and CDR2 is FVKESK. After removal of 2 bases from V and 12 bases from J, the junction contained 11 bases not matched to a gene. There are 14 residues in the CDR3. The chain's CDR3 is CASSQKSVGTGLYF. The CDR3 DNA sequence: TGTGCCAGCAGCCAAAAGTCGGTGGGGACAGGGTTGTACTTC.

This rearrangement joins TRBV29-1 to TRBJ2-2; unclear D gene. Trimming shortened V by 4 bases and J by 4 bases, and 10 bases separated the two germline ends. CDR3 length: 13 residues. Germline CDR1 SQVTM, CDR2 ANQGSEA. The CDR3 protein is CSVVPRGTGELFF. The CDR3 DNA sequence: TGCAGCGTTGTCCCGCGAGGCACCGGGGAGCTGTTTTTT.

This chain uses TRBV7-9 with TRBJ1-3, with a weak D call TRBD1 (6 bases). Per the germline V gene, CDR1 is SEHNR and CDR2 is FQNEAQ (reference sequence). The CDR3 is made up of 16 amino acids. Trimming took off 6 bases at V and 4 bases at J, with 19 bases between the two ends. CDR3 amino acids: CASRPTGGRGGNTIYF. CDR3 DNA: TGTGCCAGCAGACCGACAGGAGGAAGGGGAGGAAACACCATATATTTT.